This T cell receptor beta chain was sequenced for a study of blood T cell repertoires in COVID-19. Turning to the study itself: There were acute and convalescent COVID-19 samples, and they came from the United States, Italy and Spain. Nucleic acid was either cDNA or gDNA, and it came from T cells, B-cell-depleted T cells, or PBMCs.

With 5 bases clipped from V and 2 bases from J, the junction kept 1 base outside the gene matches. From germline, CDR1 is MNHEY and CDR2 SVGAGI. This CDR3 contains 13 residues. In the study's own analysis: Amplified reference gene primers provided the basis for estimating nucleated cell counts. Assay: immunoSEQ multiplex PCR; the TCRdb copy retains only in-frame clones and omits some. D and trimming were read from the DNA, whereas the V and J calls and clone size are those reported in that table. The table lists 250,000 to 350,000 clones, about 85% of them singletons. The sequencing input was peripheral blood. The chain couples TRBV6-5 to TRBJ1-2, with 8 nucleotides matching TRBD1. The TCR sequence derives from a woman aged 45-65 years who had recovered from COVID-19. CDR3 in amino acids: CASSRTGNYGYTF. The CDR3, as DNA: TGTGCCAGCAGTAGGACAGGGAACTATGGCTACACCTTC.